This note documents a single T cell receptor (beta chain) sequence. The method was immunoSEQ multiplex PCR; TCRdb's version includes in-frame clones alone and lacks a portion of them. The sample lists over 150,000 clones; roughly 86% were seen once. The CDR3 runs to 14 residues. Germline loops: CDR1 SNHLY, CDR2 FYNNEI. Trimming pared 7 bases from V and 2 bases from J, leaving 12 bases between. Seattle researchers signed up patients amid active infection and tracked them longitudinally. These data originate in a study of blood T cell repertoires in COVID-19. The overall study: T cells, B-cell-depleted T cells, or PBMCs provided the cDNA or gDNA that served as material.

Sample: peripheral blood. This sequence joins TRBV2 and TRBJ1-5, with D perhaps matching TRBD1 (5 bases). This clonotype was sampled from a woman aged 80 or over with COVID-19, enrolled during active disease. CDR3 protein: CASKDTVGNQPQHF. The DNA of the CDR3 is TGTGCCAGCAAGGACACGGTAGGCAATCAGCCCCAGCATTTT.